These 18 T cell receptor beta chains came from one sample sequenced in a study of T cell responses to AZD1222 COVID-19 vaccine. TCRdb's table, derived via immunoSEQ multiplex PCR, lists solely in-frame clones and lacks some. Among approximately 150,000 clones listed, 92% were seen once. The sequenced sample was peripheral blood, obtained on day 0 of MenACWY control vaccination. All receptors derive from an adult in good health.

The chain joins TRBV14 to TRBJ2-1, with a possible D match to TRBD2 (5 bases). The V end was cut by 4 bases, the J end by 5 bases, with 9 bases between. Germline lookup yields CDR1 SGHDN and CDR2 FVKESK. CDR3 length equals 13 residues. CDR3 nucleotide sequence: TGTGCCAGCAGCCTCGGACTTCACAATGAGCAGTTCTTC. It codes for CASSLGLHNEQFF.

V usage is TRBV12-2 and J usage is TRBJ2-1; TRBD1 is the table's D call, not checked against the DNA. TRBV12-2 is a pseudogene. The CDR3 extends over 15 amino acids. CDR3 DNA sequence: TGTGCAAGTCGCTTAGCCCAAAACTCCTACAATGAGCAGTTCTTC. Protein: CASRLAQNSYNEQFF.

The chain joins TRBV25-1 to TRBJ2-1, with 8 bases lining up with TRBD1. Germline-derived CDR1 and CDR2 are MGHDK and SYGVNS. This CDR3 has 14 residues. V lost 8 bases, J lost 3 bases, and 6 bases stayed unmatched. CDR3 DNA sequence: TGTGCCAGCCGGGGGACAGGAATCTACAATGAGCAGTTCTTC. This encodes CASRGTGIYNEQFF.

The chain joins TRBV3-1 (or the pseudogene TRBV3-2) to TRBJ2-1; 8 positions agree with TRBD1. The germline gives CDR1 LGHDT, CDR2 YNNKEL (reference sequence). The CDR3 runs to 16 residues. The V and J ends lost 4 bases and 5 bases, in that order; junction bases with no gene match: 10. CDR3 coding DNA: TGTGCCAGCAGCCGTTTCAGGGGGCTTACGAACAATGAGCAGTTCTTC. Translating it yields CASSRFRGLTNNEQFF.

The chain combines TRBV6-2 or TRBV6-3 with TRBJ1-1, with D maybe TRBD1 (5 bases). The CDR3 consists of 16 residues. V lost 3 bases to trimming and J lost 0 bases, with 14 bases between them. Germline V gives CDR1 MNHEY, CDR2 SVGEGT. CDR3 coding DNA: TGTGCCAGCAGTTATGGGACCCGTTTGGTGAACACTGAAGCTTTCTTT. Its translation is CASSYGTRLVNTEAFF.

This clone showed up just once. This rearrangement joins TRBV11-3 to TRBJ2-1; D is unresolved. This CDR3 has 15 amino acids. CDR1 and CDR2 (germline): SGHNT, YENEEA. The V end was cut by 5 bases, the J end by 0 bases, with 11 bases between. CDR3 bases: TGTGCCAGCAGCCTAGTGTCGCTCTCCTACAATGAGCAGTTCTTC. It encodes CASSLVSLSYNEQFF. Full variable domain (remainder filled in from reference TRBV11-3 and TRBJ2-1): EAGVVQSPRYKIIEKKQPVAFWCNPISGHNTLYWYLQNLGQGPELLIRYENEEAVDDSQLPKDRFSAERLKGVDSTLKIQPAELGDSAVYLCASSLVSLSYNEQFFGPGTRLTVL.

The rearrangement links TRBV11-3 to TRBJ2-1, with 10 bases identical to TRBD2. The CDR3 length is 18 residues. The trim removed 2 bases at V and 0 bases at J, leaving 7 bases unmatched. CDR1 is SGHNT and CDR2 is YENEEA in the germline V gene. The CDR3 here is CASSLPSGSLSSYNEQFF. CDR3 nucleotide sequence: TGTGCCAGCAGCTTACCTAGCGGGAGCCTTAGCTCCTACAATGAGCAGTTCTTC. Supplemented by reference TRBV11-3 and TRBJ2-1, the full variable domain reads EAGVVQSPRYKIIEKKQPVAFWCNPISGHNTLYWYLQNLGQGPELLIRYENEEAVDDSQLPKDRFSAERLKGVDSTLKIQPAELGDSAVYLCASSLPSGSLSSYNEQFFGPGTRLTVL.

The J gene is TRBJ2-7, the V gene TRBV6-5; D remains unclear. This CDR3 spans 12 amino acids. V was pared by 7 bases and J by 4 bases, with 11 bases between. Looked up from germline, CDR1 is MNHEY and CDR2 is SVGAGI. CDR3 in amino acids: CASTPSRYEQYF. CDR3 bases: TGTGCCAGCACCCCCTCTAGGTACGAGCAGTACTTC.

The chain links TRBV12-1 to TRBJ2-7; TRBD1, the table's D call, lacks a check against the DNA. TRBV12-1 is classified as a pseudogene. The length of the CDR3 is 16 residues. The CDR3 coding sequence is TGTGCCAGCAGCCCCGGGACAGGGACCAGCTCCTACGAGCAGTACTTC. As protein: CASSPGTGTSSYEQYF.

This clone was picked up a small number of times. The same CDR3 arises from other DNA sequences in this sample as well. The chain employs TRBV5-1 and TRBJ2-7; no clear D. The CDR3 is 14 amino acids. Germline CDR1 is SGHRS and CDR2 is YFSETQ. V lost 0 bases and J lost 0, with 7 bases in between. The CDR3 DNA is TGCGCCAGCAGCTTGGAAAGGAGCTCCTACGAGCAGTACTTC. Its translation is CASSLERSSYEQYF.

This chain joins TRBV30 and TRBJ1-1; D possibly corresponds to TRBD1 (6 bases). Trimming removed 5 bases at V and 0 bases at J, with 13 bases between. Germline CDR1 and CDR2: GTSNPN and SVGIG (reference sequence). The CDR3 spans 14 residues. CDR3 sequence (DNA): TGTGCCTGGGACCCCGGGACACTGAACACTGAAGCTTTCTTT. Protein: CAWDPGTLNTEAFF.

The genes are TRBV7-2 and TRBJ2-5; 7 nucleotides match TRBD2. The trim removed 1 base at V and 1 base at J, leaving 6 bases unmatched. The CDR3 runs to 16 residues. CDR1 and CDR2 (germline): SGHTA, FQGNSA. The CDR3 coding sequence is TGTGCCAGCAGCTTAGTTGGCGGGGGTGGCCAAGAGACCCAGTACTTC. Translating it yields CASSLVGGGGQETQYF.

The table lists this clone with a few counts. The gene calls are TRBV7-8 and TRBJ2-3, with TRBD1 matching 7 bases. V shed 1 base and J 4 bases; nucleotides not matched to a gene: 8. The germline V gene has CDR1 SGHVS and CDR2 FQNEAQ. This CDR3 has 16 residues. The CDR3: CASSLVVIGGPDTQYF. CDR3 DNA: TGTGCCAGCAGCTTAGTAGTTATAGGGGGCCCAGATACGCAGTATTTT.

The chain employs TRBV12-3 or TRBV12-4 and TRBJ1-5; D uncertain. This CDR3 comprises 13 residues. The ends were cut back, 6 bases at V and 9 bases at J, with 15 bases in the middle. The CDR3 protein is CASSSQVGGPQHF. Here the CDR3 DNA reads TGTGCCAGCAGCTCCCAGGTCGGTGGGCCCCAGCATTTT.

V and J are TRBV7-2 and TRBJ2-7; TRBD2 matches at 8 bases. With 3 bases clipped from V and 2 bases from J, the junction kept 6 bases outside the gene matches. The germline V gene has CDR1 SGHTA and CDR2 FQGNSA. CDR3 length: 15 amino acids. The CDR3 bases are TGTGCCAGCAGCTTGCAGGGACTAGGGGCCTACGAGCAGTACTTC. It yields the protein CASSLQGLGAYEQYF. Full variable domain (outside the CDR3, taken from reference TRBV7-2 and TRBJ2-7): GAGVSQSPSNKVTEKGKDVELRCDPISGHTALYWYRQSLGQGLEFLIYFQGNSAPDKSGLPSDRFSAERTGGSVSTLTIQRTQQEDSAVYLCASSLQGLGAYEQYFGPGTRLTVT.

The chain links TRBV28 to TRBJ1-2, with 7 positions matching TRBD1. The V segment lost 6 bases and the J segment 6 bases; nucleotides outside the gene matches: 7. The CDR3 has 13 amino acids. Germline V gene data show CDR1 as MDHEN and CDR2 as SYDVKM. The CDR3 coding sequence is TGTGCCAGCAGGGACACCGGGACAGATGGCTACACCTTC. Translating gives CASRDTGTDGYTF.

The rearrangement uses TRBV19 and TRBJ2-2; 10 nucleotides agree with TRBD1. V shed 9 bases and J 1 base; nucleotides not matched to a gene: 8. The CDR3 is 16 amino acids. CDR1 LNHDA and CDR2 SQIVND come from the germline V gene (reference sequence). In DNA form, the CDR3 reads TGTGCCAGCCTCCCCCGGACAGGGGGGAACACCGGGGAGCTGTTTTTT. As protein: CASLPRTGGNTGELFF.

The chain links TRBV27 to TRBJ1-2; D is perhaps TRBD1 (6 bases). This CDR3 has 14 residues. Trimming cost V 5 bases and J 7 bases, with 17 bases left between them. Germline V gene data show CDR1 as MNHEY and CDR2 as SMNVEV (reference sequence). The CDR3 here is CASSREGPRGGYTF. Written as DNA, the CDR3 is TGTGCCAGCAGTCGGGAGGGGCCCAGGGGTGGCTACACCTTC.